This T cell receptor (beta chain) was documented in a study of T cells in Graves' hyperthyroidism and ophthalmopathy. What was amplified from RNA transcripts were TCR beta CDR3 regions. First-round RT-PCR of the TCR CDR3 relied on the HTBI primer set. TCRdb re-called the multiplex PCR reads through MiXCR, storing one row per CDR3 protein. Of almost 600,000 distinct CDR3 sequences in the sample, 46% are singletons; the top ten hold 7.5% to 8.5%. In this sample, this clonotype turned up many times. V was trimmed by 0 bases and J by 2 bases, leaving 11 bases between them. The V gene's germline CDR1 is LGHNA and CDR2 YSLEER. The CDR3 is 15 amino acids.

The clonotype comes from a woman younger than 35 with Graves' hyperthyroidism. The specimen sequenced was peripheral blood or thyroid tissue (not recorded which). This chain connects TRBV4-3 to TRBJ2-7; possibly TRBD1 or TRBD2 for D (5 bases each). CDR3 bases: TGCGCCAGCAGCCAAGATTCTCGGGGCCCCTACGAGCAGTACTTC. The encoded protein is CASSQDSRGPYEQYF.